Listed below are T cell receptor beta chains from one sample, sequenced in a study of blood T cells in healthy people across ages. TCRdb itself ran the 5' RACE reads through MiXCR, one entry per CDR3 protein. Here the sample spans more than 800,000 distinct CDR3 sequences, 45% being singletons. Sequenced input: blood. All receptors come from a woman aged 55-70 years in good health. Each CDR3 is given with its conserved first and last residue.

CDR3	V	J	length
CASSGSGDRETQYF	TRBV5-1	TRBJ2-5	14
CASNNLAVQRETQYF	TRBV6-1	TRBJ2-5	15
CSASLGGRQEQYF	TRBV20-1	TRBJ2-7	13
CSVSEGGNQPQHF	TRBV29-1	TRBJ1-5	13
CASSLDPGTVSYNEQFF	TRBV5-1	TRBJ2-1	17
CASSQDGGADSPLHF	TRBV4-2	TRBJ1-6	15
CSATRPLGFAGELFF	TRBV20-1	TRBJ2-2	15
CASSLGRGWSGNQPQHF	TRBV7-2	TRBJ1-5	17
CSAELGSGKTQYF	TRBV29-1	TRBJ2-5	13
CASSLVTRNEQFF	TRBV5-1	TRBJ2-1	13
CASTGTANSPLHF	TRBV6-5	TRBJ1-6	13
CASRDPAGEQYF	TRBV12-3/TRBV12-4	TRBJ2-7	12
CAISPGPDSNQPQHF	TRBV10-3	TRBJ1-5	15
CASSRAPGTYNEQFF	TRBV7-2	TRBJ2-1	15
CASSPNRVPEQYF	TRBV18	TRBJ2-7	13
CASSDDGRRYEQYF	TRBV6-5	TRBJ2-7	14
CASRPTINTGELFF	TRBV6-1	TRBJ2-2	14
CACGQGKGYTF	TRBV30	TRBJ1-2	11
CAISESLGAGAQETQYF	TRBV10-3	TRBJ2-5	17
CASSDAGLGDEQFF	TRBV25-1	TRBJ2-1	14
CASSLGLAGPVDTDAQYF	TRBV7-9	TRBJ2-3	18
CASSTPGTKNYEQYF	TRBV7-3	TRBJ2-7	15
CASSAGLAGVGYGQYF	TRBV9	TRBJ2-7	16
CSVRETGALSPLHF	TRBV29-1	TRBJ1-6	14
CATSDPRTGLGTDTQYF	TRBV24-1	TRBJ2-3	17
CASGKGTGRLNSPLHF	TRBV12-3/TRBV12-4	TRBJ1-6	16
CASGALDGGEQYF	TRBV2	TRBJ2-7	13
CAISDAGTSYEQYF	TRBV10-3	TRBJ2-7	14
CASSQAGTGQETQYF	TRBV4-1	TRBJ2-5	15
CASSLDRGTTDTQYF	TRBV7-8	TRBJ2-3	15
CASSSLGQPQPQHF	TRBV27	TRBJ1-5	14
CASSLGVSGRMIETQYF	TRBV28	TRBJ2-5	17
CASSLVGLLQEEQFF	TRBV28	TRBJ2-1	15
CASSLEDRSYNEQFF	TRBV5-1	TRBJ2-1	15
CASSPSGGQAYGYTF	TRBV7-2	TRBJ1-2	15
CASSNTGEGNTEAFF	TRBV5-1	TRBJ1-1	15
CASSLDPGGLTYEQYF	TRBV5-1	TRBJ2-7	16
CASSYSVACEQFF	TRBV6-5	TRBJ2-1	13
CASSSRIDRGSSTDTQYF	TRBV7-9	TRBJ2-3	18
CSASDGPSTQYF	TRBV20-1	TRBJ2-3	12
CSAVPTTQETQYF	TRBV20-1	TRBJ2-5	13
CASSLALKGGYQETQYF	TRBV7-2	TRBJ2-5	17
CASSQTSGRRETQYF	TRBV2	NA	15
CASSELGKGSYEQYF	TRBV6-1	NA	15
CASSLRGRGGQYF	TRBV7-3	TRBJ2-5	13
CAIRQGKAVGEQYF	TRBV10-3	TRBJ2-7	14
CASILIGNEQFF	TRBV27	TRBJ2-1	12
CASSLSPLYEQYF	TRBV27	TRBJ2-7	13
CASSPEGRRGVYGYTF	TRBV4-1	TRBJ1-2	16
CASSQEDRSSYEQYF	TRBV4-2	TRBJ2-7	15
CASSVVGTAPTDTQYF	TRBV9	TRBJ2-3	16
CATDGGWVRETQYF	TRBV21-1	TRBJ2-5	14
CAISEQLRTEAFF	TRBV10-3	TRBJ1-1	13
CASSLEWTGGINYGYTF	TRBV11-2	TRBJ1-2	17
CASSGQGARYNSPLHF	TRBV12-3/TRBV12-4	TRBJ1-6	16
CASRAVTGPYEQYF	TRBV27	NA	14
CASSQELSGSRVFF	TRBV4-2	TRBJ2-2	14